These 8 T cell receptor beta chains were all obtained from the same sample, sequenced in a study of T cells after posttransplantation cyclophosphamide. Busulfan-fludarabine conditioning, marrow transplant, and cyclophosphamide on days +3 and +4 were administered. Data came from immunoSEQ multiplex PCR; TCRdb stores just in-frame clones and leaves some out. The sample has thousands of clones; 80% to 90% are singletons. The source material was CD4+ T cells sorted from blood, sampled around 1,100 days after allogeneic stem cell transplant with posttransplant cyclophosphamide. The receptors stem from a female patient aged 40-49 years who received an allogeneic stem cell transplant from a related donor, was CMV-positive, and had no GVHD. Some T cells may trace back to the graft donor.

This clone was counted a few times. The V call is TRBV14, the J call TRBJ1-5, with a tentative D call TRBD1 (6 bases). The CDR3 is 16 amino acids. With 2 bases removed from V and 0 bases from J, the gap between germline ends came to 11 bases. The germline V gene has CDR1 SGHDN and CDR2 FVKESK. Here the CDR3 reads CASSQLLQGSNQPQHF. The CDR3 DNA reads as TGTGCCAGCAGCCAACTCTTACAGGGTAGCAATCAGCCCCAGCATTTT. Variable domain in full (rest from reference TRBV14 and TRBJ1-5): EAGVTQFPSHSVIEKGQTVTLRCDPISGHDNLYWYRRVMGKEIKFLLHFVKESKQDESGMPNNRFLAERTGGTYSTLKVQPAELEDSGVYFCASSQLLQGSNQPQHFGDGTRLSIL.

The chain is built from TRBV5-4 and TRBJ1-2; D possibly corresponds to TRBD1 (6 bases). This CDR3 is 16 amino acids long. V lost 4 bases, J lost 0 bases, and 16 bases lay in between. From germline, CDR1 is SGHNT and CDR2 YYREEE (reference sequence). The CDR3 coding sequence is TGTGCCAGCAGCAAAACGATCAGGGGAGCTAACTATGGCTACACCTTC. Encoded protein: CASSKTIRGANYGYTF.

The V gene is TRBV5-6, the J gene TRBJ1-1; D is unclear. Trimming removed 1 base from V and 2 bases from J, with 12 bases in between. The CDR3 consists of 15 residues. Per the germline V gene, CDR1 is SGHDT and CDR2 is YYEEEE. The chain's CDR3 is CASSLSPVVNTEAFF. CDR3 nucleotides: TGTGCCAGCAGCTTGTCCCCTGTCGTAAACACTGAAGCTTTCTTT.

The chain links TRBV25-1 to TRBJ2-7, with D perhaps matching TRBD1 (6 bases). V lost 6 bases to trimming and J lost 0 bases, with 9 bases between them. CDR1 is MGHDK, CDR2 SYGVNS, per germline. The CDR3 contains 13 residues. The DNA for the CDR3 is TGTGCCAGCAGCCCGGACAGCTCCTACGAGCAGTACTTC. It encodes CASSPDSSYEQYF.

The chain couples TRBV5-4 to TRBJ1-3; the D is unclear. CDR1 and CDR2 (germline): SGHNT, YYREEE (reference sequence). The length of the CDR3 is 13 residues. The V end lost 2 bases, the J end lost 9 bases, and 12 bases lay between the germline ends. The DNA of the CDR3 is TGTGCCAGCAGCTTCCGCCAGGCGGGCACCATATATTTT. It encodes CASSFRQAGTIYF.

This chain links TRBV10-3 with TRBJ2-7; D not certain. CDR1 and CDR2 from the germline V gene are ENHRY and SYGVKD. The V end lost 2 bases, the J end lost 7 bases, and 9 bases lay between the germline ends. CDR3 length equals 12 residues. CDR3 in DNA: TGTGCCATCAGTGAGGTGGTGCGGGAGCAGTACTTC. Translated, it gives CAISEVVREQYF.

This clone turned up a few times. V is TRBV5-1 and J is TRBJ1-1; 8 nucleotides align to TRBD1. The CDR3 length is 14 residues. J gave up 5 bases and V 4 bases, and 7 bases lay outside the gene matches. The germline gives CDR1 SGHRS, CDR2 YFSETQ. The CDR3 reads CASSAGQGKTEAFF. The CDR3 region has the DNA TGCGCCAGCAGCGCCGGACAGGGTAAAACTGAAGCTTTCTTT. Together with reference TRBV5-1 and TRBJ1-1, the CDR3 gives the full variable domain: KAGVTQTPRYLIKTRGQQVTLSCSPISGHRSVSWYQQTPGQGLQFLFEYFSETQRNKGNFPGRFSGRQFSNSRSEMNVSTLELGDSALYLCASSAGQGKTEAFFGQGTRLTVV.

The chain recombines TRBV6-1 with TRBJ1-5; tentatively, D is TRBD1 (6 bases). There are 14 residues in the CDR3. In germline, CDR1 is MNHNS, CDR2 SASEGT. Trimming pared 1 base from V and 4 bases from J, leaving 8 bases between. CDR3 sequence reads: CASSEVTGNQPQHF. The CDR3 DNA reads as TGTGCCAGCAGTGAAGTCACAGGGAATCAGCCCCAGCATTTT.